These 29 T cell receptor beta chains originate from one sample sequenced in a study of shared clonotypes between healthy human individuals. Data came from immunoSEQ multiplex PCR; TCRdb stores just in-frame clones and leaves some out. The sample lists about 490,000 clones, less than 80% occurring once. Sequencing was carried out using PBMCs. The origin of the receptors is a woman aged 40 to 55 in good health. Some clones in this sample may be carry-over from other donors' samples.

This chain joins TRBV28 and TRBJ1-5, with unresolved D. Germline V gene data show CDR1 as MDHEN and CDR2 as SYDVKM. V lost 3 bases and J lost 3, with 9 bases in between. CDR3 size: 14 residues. The CDR3 DNA reads as TGTGCCAGCAGTTTTCTGTCCGCCAATCAGCCCCAGCATTTT. Its protein is CASSFLSANQPQHF.

V and J are TRBV7-6 and TRBJ1-2, with 8 nucleotides matching TRBD1. The CDR3 is 16 amino acids. Trimming removed 5 bases from V and 0 bases from J; junction bases left unmatched: 8. The germline V gene has CDR1 SGHVS and CDR2 FNYEAQ. As DNA, the CDR3 is TGTGCCAGCAGCGCAGGACAGGGAGTTACTAACTATGGCTACACCTTC. It specifies CASSAGQGVTNYGYTF. Full variable domain (remainder filled in from reference TRBV7-6 and TRBJ1-2): GAGVSQSPRYKVTKRGQDVALRCDPISGHVSLYWYRQALGQGPEFLTYFNYEAQQDKSGLPNDRFSAERPEGSISTLTIQRTEQRDSAMYRCASSAGQGVTNYGYTFGSGTRLTVV.

This clone was detected ten times or more. The CDR3 DNA sequence: TGTGCCAGCAGTACCACTACATCGGGGGGTGAGCAGTTCTTC. Translating gives CASSTTTSGGEQFF. The chain combines TRBV6-1 with TRBJ2-1; 7 bases line up with TRBD2. Losses at the gene ends were 5 bases for V and 9 bases for J; bases not matched to a gene: 10. In germline, CDR1 is MNHNS, CDR2 SASEGT. The CDR3 is 14 amino acids.

The V and J genes are TRBV5-1 and TRBJ2-1; TRBD2 matches at 8 bases. V dropped 0 bases and J dropped 8; count of bases not matched to a gene: 4. The germline V gene encodes CDR1 SGHRS and CDR2 YFSETQ. CDR3 length: 14 amino acids. The CDR3 coding sequence is TGCGCCAGCAGCTTGGACTCGGGAGGGGATGAGCAGTTCTTC. Amino acids: CASSLDSGGDEQFF.

J is TRBJ2-1 and V is TRBV7-3; 14 bases are shared with TRBD2. CDR1 SGHTA and CDR2 FQGTGA come from the germline V gene. Unmatched junction bases numbered 13, after V lost 6 bases and J lost 0 bases. The CDR3 spans 20 residues. The CDR3 region has the DNA TGTGCCAGCAGTTCTCCGGGACTAGCGGGGGCTCGGAGCTCCTACAATGAGCAGTTCTTC. Protein: CASSSPGLAGARSSYNEQFF.

This clone has a count of ten or more. The V and J genes are TRBV10-3 and TRBJ2-3; D call uncertain. Trimming stripped 0 bases from V and 0 bases from J, with 1 base between. The CDR3 is made up of 13 amino acids. Looked up from germline, CDR1 is ENHRY and CDR2 is SYGVKD. In nucleotides, the CDR3 is TGTGCCATCAGTGAGTCGAGCACAGATACGCAGTATTTT. It codes for CAISESSTDTQYF.

The chain links TRBV5-1 to TRBJ2-1, with 7 bases aligning to TRBD2. V was pared by 4 bases and J by 4 bases, with 5 bases of the junction left unmatched. CDR3 length equals 14 residues. Germline V lookup: CDR1 SGHRS, CDR2 YFSETQ. CDR3 nucleotide sequence: TGCGCCAGCAGCCCCGGGACTACATACAATGAGCAGTTCTTC. Translated, it gives CASSPGTTYNEQFF.

This clone occurred many times. The chain carries TRBV5-1 and TRBJ2-3; D is possibly TRBD1 or TRBD2 (6 bases each). V was pared by 4 bases and J by 1 base, with 16 bases between. Per the germline V gene, CDR1 is SGHRS and CDR2 is YFSETQ. This CDR3 comprises 16 residues. The CDR3, as DNA: TGCGCCAGCAGCCCCTCCGGGGGACAACGCACAGATACGCAGTATTTT. Translated: CASSPSGGQRTDTQYF.

As for this clone: One base away lies a much larger clone, so this may be a sequencing read error. The V call is TRBV6-1, the J call TRBJ2-7; 7 nucleotides match TRBD2. Germline V lookup: CDR1 MNHNS, CDR2 SASEGT. This CDR3 contains 15 residues. V trimming: 1 base; J trimming: 0 bases; junction bases outside the gene matches: 3. The CDR3 is CASSEGGGSSYEQYF. The CDR3 DNA reads as TGTGCCAGCAGTGAAGGGGGGGGGAGCTCCTACGAGCAGTACTTC.

This clone was detected once. The chain employs TRBV19 and TRBJ2-6; D unclear. The V gene lost 9 bases and the J gene lost 1 base, with 7 bases spanning the gap. The CDR3 is 13 residues long. Germline lookup yields CDR1 LNHDA and CDR2 SQIVND (reference sequence). This CDR3 reads CASEVSGANVLTF. The CDR3 nucleotides are TGTGCCAGCGAGGTATCTGGGGCCAACGTCCTGACTTTC.

The V call is TRBV9, the J call TRBJ2-3; tentatively, D is TRBD1 (5 bases). CDR1 and CDR2 (germline): SGDLS, YYNGEE. Trimming cost V 2 bases and J 2 bases, with 9 bases left between them. The CDR3 runs 14 residues. As DNA, the CDR3 is TGTGCCAGCAGCGTGAGACAGTACACAGATACGCAGTATTTT. The encoded protein is CASSVRQYTDTQYF.

The chain joins TRBV7-2 to TRBJ2-5; D might be TRBD1 (6 bases). The J call is uncertain, as TRBJ2-7 better fits the DNA end. The CDR3 is 15 amino acids. Germline CDR1 and CDR2: SGHTA and FQGNSA. CDR3 residues: CASSESGTRSYEQYF. CDR3 nucleotide sequence: TGTGCCAGCAGCGAATCCGGGACAAGATCATACGAGCAGTACTTC.

To note about this clone: The likely explanation is a read error, given a far larger clone one base away. Different DNA sequences within this sample yield the same CDR3. The chain recombines TRBV5-1 with TRBJ2-6; 7 bases are shared with TRBD1. V gave up 4 bases and J gave up 3 bases; unmatched junction bases: 13. The germline V gene has CDR1 SGHRS and CDR2 YFSETQ. This CDR3 contains 18 residues. CDR3 protein: CASSRDSRGVGGANVLTF. The CDR3 DNA reads TGCGCCAGCAGCAGGGACAGTCGAGGCGTTGGTGGGGCCAACGTCCTGACTTTC.

V usage is TRBV5-1 and J usage is TRBJ1-3, with TRBD1 matching 7 bases. Losses at the gene ends were 3 bases for V and 2 bases for J; bases not matched to a gene: 8. CDR3 size: 16 residues. The germline CDR1 and CDR2 sequences are SGHRS and YFSETQ. DNA for the CDR3: TGCGCCAGCAGCTCCTCGACAGGGACGGCTGGAAACACCATATATTTT. It yields the protein CASSSSTGTAGNTIYF.

Details on this clone: The missing conserved phenylalanine or tryptophan at the end of this CDR3 makes a read error likely. The chain uses TRBV30 and TRBJ1-2, with D unclear. V lost 2 bases, J lost 4 bases, and 14 bases lay in between. CDR1 is GTSNPN, CDR2 SVGIG, per germline (reference sequence). The CDR3 sequence is 14 residues long. CDR3 in amino acids: CAWSHSWLAYGYTL. Written as DNA, the CDR3 is TGTGCCTGGAGTCATTCTTGGCTGGCCTATGGCTACACCCTC.

The chain links TRBV6-1 to TRBJ2-7, with no clear D. The CDR3 is 14 amino acids. V was cut by 1 base and J by 3 bases, with 10 bases left in between. Looked up from germline, CDR1 is MNHNS and CDR2 is SASEGT. This CDR3 reads CASSEGWGGYEQYF. The CDR3 coding sequence is TGTGCCAGCAGTGAAGGTTGGGGTGGCTACGAGCAGTACTTC.

This clone has only one observation. CDR3 amino acids: CASGEHATLYGYTF. The CDR3, as DNA: TGTGCCAGTGGGGAACACGCAACCCTCTATGGCTACACCTTC. The chain couples TRBV6-6 to TRBJ1-2; D gene unclear. Germline lookup yields CDR1 MNHNY and CDR2 SVGAGI (reference sequence). The CDR3 runs to 14 residues. Trimming removed 9 bases at V and 4 bases at J, with 18 bases between.

The chain employs TRBV2 and TRBJ2-3, with TRBD1 matching 8 bases. After removal of 8 bases from V and 4 bases from J, the junction contained 11 bases not matched to a gene. The CDR3 length is 15 residues. Germline assignment: CDR1 SNHLY and CDR2 FYNNEI. The CDR3 here is CASLSRGQSADTQYF. In DNA form, the CDR3 reads TGTGCCAGCCTCTCCAGGGGGCAGAGCGCAGATACGCAGTATTTT.

The chain joins TRBV14 to TRBJ2-1; 8 bases line up with TRBD2. CDR1 is SGHDN, CDR2 FVKESK, per germline. J lost 9 bases, V lost 0 bases, and 10 bases had no gene match. The CDR3 length is 16 residues. CDR3 amino acids: CASSQDLAGGPIEQFF. The DNA of the CDR3 is TGTGCCAGCAGCCAAGATCTTGCGGGAGGTCCCATTGAGCAGTTCTTC. Using reference TRBV14 and TRBJ2-1 for the parts outside the CDR3, the full variable domain is EAGVTQFPSHSVIEKGQTVTLRCDPISGHDNLYWYRRVMGKEIKFLLHFVKESKQDESGMPNNRFLAERTGGTYSTLKVQPAELEDSGVYFCASSQDLAGGPIEQFFGPGTRLTVL.

In the case of this clone: The sample holds other DNA sequences that translate to the same CDR3. The V and J genes are TRBV28 and TRBJ2-7; D is possibly TRBD2 (5 bases). Germline values: CDR1 MDHEN, CDR2 SYDVKM. The CDR3 consists of 12 residues. Trimming removed 3 bases from V and 4 bases from J, with 7 bases in between. The CDR3 loop reads CASSLAGYEQYF. CDR3 nucleotide sequence: TGTGCCAGCAGTTTGGCGGGTTACGAGCAGTACTTC.

This chain uses TRBV2 with TRBJ2-2, with TRBD2 matching 9 bases. This CDR3 has 15 amino acids. CDR1 SNHLY and CDR2 FYNNEI come from the germline V gene. V lost 5 bases, J lost 5 bases, and 6 bases stayed unmatched. This CDR3 is CASSRSGSETGELFF. In DNA, the CDR3 is TGTGCCAGCAGTCGTAGCGGGAGTGAGACCGGGGAGCTGTTTTTT.

This clone came up a few times. This rearrangement joins TRBV27 to TRBJ1-2, with TRBD1 identical over 8 bases. There are 14 residues in the CDR3. J was trimmed by 7 bases and V by 2 bases; bases with no gene match: 6. From germline, CDR1 is MNHEY and CDR2 SMNVEV (reference sequence). The chain's CDR3 is CASSLRTGIVGYTF. In DNA, the CDR3 is TGTGCCAGCAGTTTACGGACAGGGATTGTTGGCTACACCTTC.

This clone was seen ten or more times. CDR3 residues: CASSQDRLGPLHF. The CDR3 DNA is TGTGCCAGCAGCCAAGATCGCTTGGGGCCCCTCCACTTT. V gene TRBV4-2 combines with J gene TRBJ1-6; no firm D call. Germline values: CDR1 LGHNA, CDR2 YNFKEQ. V dropped 0 bases and J dropped 13 bases, with 10 bases sitting between them. CDR3 length equals 13 residues.

The chain recombines TRBV1 with TRBJ1-6. TRBV1 is deemed a pseudogene. The CDR3 has 14 residues. The CDR3 spells CTSSQDRVRAPLHF. The CDR3 region has the DNA TGCACCAGCAGCCAAGATCGGGTACGGGCACCCCTCCACTTT.

This sequence joins TRBV9 and TRBJ2-1; TRBD2 matches 12 bases. CDR1 is SGDLS, CDR2 YYNGEE, per germline. J lost 6 bases, V lost 4 bases, and 11 bases had no gene match. This CDR3 contains 17 residues. The CDR3 sequence is CASSPRLRTSGINEQFF. CDR3 bases: TGTGCCAGCAGCCCGAGATTACGGACTAGCGGGATCAATGAGCAGTTCTTC.

In its sample, this clone was seen a few times. In the same sample, other DNA sequences code for this CDR3. The chain combines TRBV14 with TRBJ1-2; the D is unclear. The CDR3 runs to 13 residues. V was trimmed by 3 bases and J by 2 bases, leaving 7 bases between them. CDR1 is SGHDN, CDR2 FVKESK, per germline. The CDR3 coding sequence is TGTGCCAGCAGCCAGGGTGCAAACTATGGCTACACCTTC. Protein: CASSQGANYGYTF.

With respect to this clone: A far larger clone is a single base away, which makes a read error likely. The gene calls are TRBV25-1 and TRBJ1-2, with TRBD1 identical over 9 bases. Germline values: CDR1 MGHDK, CDR2 SYGVNS. V lost 6 bases, J lost 7 bases, and 3 bases stayed unmatched. The CDR3 totals 12 residues. In DNA, the CDR3 is TGTGCCAGCAGGGGGACAGGGCCTGGCTACACCTTC. This gives the protein CASRGTGPGYTF.

V is TRBV21-1 and J is TRBJ1-2; TRBD1 is taken as the D call from the table, unchecked against the DNA. TRBV21-1 is a recognized pseudogene. The CDR3 totals 14 residues. The CDR3 sequence: CASPVRDRAYGYTF. CDR3 nucleotide sequence: TGTGCCAGCCCGGTAAGGGACAGGGCCTATGGCTACACCTTC.

CDR3 region: CASSSLGTVGYEQYF. Written as DNA, the CDR3 is TGTGCCAGCAGTTCCCTTGGGACCGTTGGTTACGAGCAGTACTTC. The gene calls are TRBV28 and TRBJ2-7; D may correspond to TRBD1 or TRBD2 (5 bases each). V was clipped by 4 bases and J by 4 bases, with 17 bases between them. The CDR3 is 15 residues long. Per the germline V gene, CDR1 is MDHEN and CDR2 is SYDVKM. Filled out from reference TRBV28 and TRBJ2-7, the complete variable domain reads DVKVTQSSRYLVKRTGEKVFLECVQDMDHENMFWYRQDPGLGLRLIYFSYDVKMKEKGDIPEGYSVSREKKERFSLILESASTNQTSMYLCASSSLGTVGYEQYFGPGTRLTVT.